The 26 T cell receptor beta chains below were found in one sample sequenced in a study of blood T cell repertoires in COVID-19. The protocol was immunoSEQ multiplex PCR, while the TCRdb copy is restricted to in-frame clones and leaves out a portion. The data hold 200,000 to 250,000 clones, with around 86% observed a single time. The sequenced material came from peripheral blood. The receptors were gathered from a young man who had recovered from COVID-19.

This chain links TRBV6-1 with TRBJ2-3, with D maybe TRBD2 (7 bases). With 3 bases removed from V and 6 bases from J, the gap between germline ends came to 16 bases. Germline V CDR1 and CDR2: MNHNS, SASEGT. The CDR3 has 15 amino acids. The CDR3 loop is CASSDPRGGRDTQYF. Here the CDR3 DNA reads TGTGCCAGCAGTGACCCGAGGGGGGGGCGCGATACGCAGTATTTT.

V usage is TRBV5-1 and J usage is TRBJ2-5; no clear D gene. The CDR3 length is 14 residues. With 0 bases removed from V and 1 base from J, the gap between germline ends came to 7 bases. Per the germline V gene, CDR1 is SGHRS and CDR2 is YFSETQ. CDR3 in DNA: TGCGCCAGCAGCTTGGGACACGGCCAAGAGACCCAGTACTTC. This codes for CASSLGHGQETQYF.

This chain links TRBV5-5 with TRBJ1-1; D might be TRBD1 (6 bases). V lost 0 bases and J 7 bases, leaving 16 bases between the germline ends. Germline CDR1 SGHKS, CDR2 YYEKEE (reference sequence). The CDR3 contains 15 residues. The CDR3 here is CASSLGNRDQDEAFF. The CDR3 nucleotides are TGTGCCAGCAGCTTGGGGAACAGGGATCAGGATGAAGCTTTCTTT.

The V and J genes are TRBV6-5 and TRBJ2-5, with D perhaps TRBD1 (6 bases). Trimming removed 5 bases at V and 2 bases at J, with 12 bases between. Germline loops: CDR1 MNHEY, CDR2 SVGAGI. There are 14 residues in the CDR3. As DNA, the CDR3 is TGTGCCAGCAGTCTAACAGGGACACAAGAGACCCAGTACTTC. It encodes CASSLTGTQETQYF.

The rearrangement joins TRBV2 to TRBJ2-7, with 7 bases aligning to TRBD1. The CDR3 spans 18 residues. The junction had 17 bases not matched to a gene; V was cut back by 0 bases and J by 6 bases. From germline, CDR1 is SNHLY and CDR2 FYNNEI. CDR3 in amino acids: CASSEASLQGPTLSEQYV. In DNA form, the CDR3 reads TGTGCCAGCAGTGAAGCCTCTCTACAGGGGCCAACCCTGTCCGAGCAGTACGTC.

The rearrangement uses TRBV10-2 and TRBJ1-5; 8 bases fit TRBD1. The CDR3 length is 14 residues. The junction had 5 bases not matched to a gene; V was cut back by 3 bases and J by 7 bases. Looked up from germline, CDR1 is WSHSY and CDR2 is SAAADI. In nucleotides, the CDR3 is TGCGCCAGCAGTGAATCCAGGGGGCAGCAGCCCCAGCATTTT. Translation: CASSESRGQQPQHF.

The chain links TRBV2 to TRBJ1-1; no reliable D call. V dropped 3 bases and J dropped 8 bases, with 13 bases sitting between them. CDR3 size: 13 residues. From germline, CDR1 is SNHLY and CDR2 FYNNEI. The CDR3 spells CASSEARGEEAFF. The CDR3 DNA reads as TGTGCCAGCAGTGAGGCCCGGGGAGAAGAAGCTTTCTTT.

J is TRBJ2-7 and V is TRBV12-3 or TRBV12-4, with 8 bases lining up with TRBD1. The V segment lost 5 bases and the J segment 6 bases; nucleotides outside the gene matches: 6. The CDR3 has 13 amino acids. CDR3 nucleotides: TGTGCCAGCAGTCCGTACAGGGGGAGCGAGCAGTACGTC. Amino acid sequence: CASSPYRGSEQYV.

The chain is built from TRBV3-1 (or the pseudogene TRBV3-2) and TRBJ2-2; a weak D match, TRBD2 (6 bases). V was shortened by 3 bases and J by 4 bases, with 12 bases between the two germline ends. Germline assignment: CDR1 LGHDT and CDR2 YNNKEL (reference sequence). The CDR3 loop spans 15 amino acids. In DNA form, the CDR3 reads TGTGCCAGCAGCCAGCCACTAGCCGGCACCGGGGAGCTGTTTTTT. Residues: CASSQPLAGTGELFF.

V and J are TRBV7-9 and TRBJ2-2; 9 bases are shared with TRBD1. CDR1 SEHNR and CDR2 FQNEAQ come from the germline V gene (reference sequence). V gave up 6 bases and J gave up 3 bases; unmatched junction bases: 5. The CDR3 is 15 residues long. The CDR3 spells CASRRGQGDTGELFF. The DNA for the CDR3 is TGTGCCAGCAGACGGGGACAGGGAGACACCGGGGAGCTGTTTTTT. Full variable domain (rest looked up from reference TRBV7-9 and TRBJ2-2): DTGVSQNPRHKITKRGQNVTFRCDPISEHNRLYWYRQTLGQGPEFLTYFQNEAQLEKSRLLSDRFSAERPKGSFSTLEIQRTEQGDSAMYLCASRRGQGDTGELFFGEGSRLTVL.

The chain is built from TRBV3-1 (or the pseudogene TRBV3-2) and TRBJ1-2, with D hard to call. CDR3 size: 12 residues. CDR1 is LGHDT and CDR2 is YNNKEL in the germline V gene (reference sequence). V lost 7 bases and J lost 2, with 8 bases in between. The CDR3 region is CASTGLNYGYTF. In nucleotides, the CDR3 is TGTGCCAGCACGGGGTTAAACTATGGCTACACCTTC.

The chain couples TRBV5-1 to TRBJ1-2; 10 nucleotides match TRBD1. This CDR3 region has 13 residues. Germline CDR1 and CDR2: SGHRS and YFSETQ. The junction had 7 bases not matched to a gene; V was cut back by 6 bases and J by 8 bases. The CDR3 region has the DNA TGCGCCAGCACCCTGACAGGGGGCGACGGCTACACCTTC. Its translation is CASTLTGGDGYTF. Drawing the rest from reference TRBV5-1 and TRBJ1-2, the complete variable domain is KAGVTQTPRYLIKTRGQQVTLSCSPISGHRSVSWYQQTPGQGLQFLFEYFSETQRNKGNFPGRFSGRQFSNSRSEMNVSTLELGDSALYLCASTLTGGDGYTFGSGTRLTVV.

The V call is TRBV10-3, the J call TRBJ1-2; 7 positions match TRBD1. Germline CDR1 and CDR2: ENHRY and SYGVKD. The ends lost 6 bases at V and 2 bases at J; junction bases unmatched: 6. This CDR3 has 14 residues. The CDR3 region has the DNA TGTGCCATCAGATTCCTGGGACAGAACTATGGCTACACCTTC. Translation: CAIRFLGQNYGYTF.

J is TRBJ2-5 and V is TRBV11-2; tentatively, D is TRBD2 (5 bases). CDR3 length: 16 residues. With 2 bases removed from V and 1 base from J, the gap between germline ends came to 14 bases. Germline V gene lookup returns CDR1 SGHAT and CDR2 FQNNGV. This CDR3 reads CASSLFRSGVQETQYF. DNA of the CDR3: TGTGCCAGCAGCTTATTTAGGAGCGGAGTCCAAGAGACCCAGTACTTC.

About this clone itself: Other DNA sequences within the sample encode an identical CDR3. CDR3 sequence reads: CASSPGQGNTIYF. The CDR3 bases are TGTGCCAGCTCACCTGGACAGGGCAACACCATATATTTT. The chain joins TRBV18 to TRBJ1-3; 8 bases are shared with TRBD1. Per germline, CDR1 KGHSH and CDR2 LQKENI. J was trimmed by 7 bases and V by 3 bases; bases with no gene match: 2. The CDR3 length is 13 residues. The full variable domain, rest sourced from reference TRBV18 and TRBJ1-3, is NAGVMQNPRHLVRRRGQEARLRCSPMKGHSHVYWYRQLPEEGLKFMVYLQKENIIDESGMPKERFSAEFPKEGPSILRIQQVVRGDSAAYFCASSPGQGNTIYFGEGSWLTVV.

The J gene is TRBJ2-5, the V gene TRBV28, with D tentatively TRBD2 (5 bases). CDR1 and CDR2 (germline): MDHEN, SYDVKM. The CDR3 is made up of 15 amino acids. Trimming removed 5 bases from V and 4 bases from J, with 17 bases in between. The CDR3 region is CASSLPGAGLETQYF. The DNA for the CDR3 is TGTGCCAGCAGTCTCCCCGGTGCGGGCTTAGAGACCCAGTACTTC.

The chain joins TRBV7-9 to TRBJ1-6; 10 bases are shared with TRBD1. The V and J ends lost 1 base and 1 base, in that order; junction bases with no gene match: 4. Germline CDR1 is SEHNR and CDR2 is FQNEAQ (reference sequence). This CDR3 has 18 residues. The CDR3 sequence: CASSLGTGQGSYNSPLHF. CDR3 sequence (DNA): TGTGCCAGCAGCTTAGGTACGGGACAGGGGTCCTATAATTCACCCCTCCACTTT.

Worth noting for this clone: Other DNA variants within this sample encode the same CDR3. This chain joins TRBV5-6 and TRBJ2-3, with 7 bases matching TRBD1. Germline-derived CDR1 and CDR2 are SGHDT and YYEEEE. The CDR3 covers 14 residues. V lost 0 bases to trimming and J lost 6 bases; unmatched junction nucleotides: 4. The CDR3 region is CASSLGQGADTQYF. CDR3 bases: TGTGCCAGCAGCTTGGGACAGGGTGCCGATACGCAGTATTTT.

This rearrangement joins TRBV12-5 to TRBJ2-1, with TRBD2 identical over 8 bases. V gave up 0 bases and J gave up 2 bases; unmatched junction bases: 3. This CDR3 is 16 amino acids long. Germline CDR1 is LGHNT and CDR2 is FRNRAP. The CDR3 DNA reads as TGTGCTAGTGGTTTGGTAGTAGCGGGGACCTACAATGAGCAGTTCTTC. Translated, it gives CASGLVVAGTYNEQFF.

The CDR3 DNA is TGTGCCAGCAGTTTAGGAGGGGTCCGGACTGAAGCTTTCTTT. This encodes CASSLGGVRTEAFF. V is TRBV28 and J is TRBJ1-1; D might be TRBD1 (5 bases). The germline V gene encodes CDR1 MDHEN and CDR2 SYDVKM. The CDR3 covers 14 residues. The V gene lost 2 bases and the J gene lost 5 bases, with 12 bases spanning the gap.

The chain uses TRBV13 and TRBJ2-5, with 7 bases aligning to TRBD2. V lost 3 bases and J lost 9; bases outside the gene matches: 1. CDR1 and CDR2 (germline): PRHDT, FYEKMQ (reference sequence). The CDR3 is made up of 11 amino acids. The CDR3 is CASSFGGAQYF. Here the CDR3 DNA reads TGTGCCAGCAGCTTTGGGGGGGCCCAGTACTTC.

The rearrangement uses TRBV28 and TRBJ2-5; D unclear. This CDR3 has 10 residues. V was shortened by 6 bases and J by 5 bases, with 4 bases between the two germline ends. Germline V gene data show CDR1 as MDHEN and CDR2 as SYDVKM. For the CDR3, the DNA is TGTGCCAGCAGGCGCGAGACCCAGTACTTC. Translation gives CASRRETQYF.

The gene calls are TRBV5-1 and TRBJ2-3; D not resolved. V lost 4 bases and J lost 6, with 12 bases in between. CDR3 length: 13 residues. From germline, CDR1 is SGHRS and CDR2 YFSETQ. The CDR3 DNA follows: TGCGCCAGCAGCCCGCCGATTCGGGATACGCAGTATTTT. Protein product: CASSPPIRDTQYF.

A single count supports this clone. The chain combines TRBV7-9 with TRBJ2-7; 7 positions agree with TRBD1. Germline V lookup: CDR1 SEHNR, CDR2 FQNEAQ (reference sequence). Trimming took 2 bases from V and 3 from J; bases not matched to a gene: 13. CDR3 length: 17 residues. Here the CDR3 reads CASSLTGPTGRYYEQYF. CDR3 sequence (DNA): TGTGCCAGCAGCTTAACGGGGCCGACAGGGAGATACTACGAGCAGTACTTC.

V is TRBV12-3 or TRBV12-4 and J is TRBJ2-5; D might be TRBD2 (6 bases). V was pared by 5 bases and J by 5 bases, with 12 bases between. There are 13 residues in the CDR3. The CDR3 region has the DNA TGTGCCAGCAGTGCGGGACCGGGGGAGACCCAGTACTTC. This codes for CASSAGPGETQYF.

V and J are TRBV5-8 and TRBJ2-1; D remains ambiguous. The CDR3 extends over 13 amino acids. Trimming took off 2 bases at V and 8 bases at J, with 11 bases between the two ends. The germline gives CDR1 SGHTS, CDR2 YDEGEE. The DNA of the CDR3 is TGTGCCAGCAGCTTTAGTGTCCACTATGAGCAGTTCTTC. It is translated as CASSFSVHYEQFF.